This T cell receptor (beta chain) was documented in a study of blood T cells in healthy people across ages. Study outcomes and limitations: Observed TCR beta diversity per million T cells went down as age went up. This fall followed a roughly linear course with age.

The CDR3 runs 16 residues. Trimming removed 6 bases from V and 7 bases from J, with 25 bases in between. Through a sample-barcoded 5' primer and a J-beta primer mix, a second PCR was run for roughly 7 to 12 cycles. Every molecule of cDNA carried a tag from a template-switch adaptor with 12 random nucleotides. MiXCR was run by TCRdb on the 5' RACE reads, yielding one entry per CDR3 protein. Of 1.5 million to 2 million distinct CDR3 sequences listed, roughly 27% are singletons. To note about this clonotype: Its antigen remains unknown.

This TCR came from a woman in her twenties or thirties in good health. The chain links TRBV12-3 or TRBV12-4 to TRBJ2-7; either TRBD1 or TRBD2 may fit D (5 bases each). The sample consisted of blood. The CDR3: CASSRISLGDRGEQYF. CDR3 coding DNA: TGTGCCAGCAGCAGAATCTCATTGGGGGACCGGGGTGAGCAGTACTTC.